The source of this T cell receptor (beta chain) is a study of blood T cells in healthy people across ages. Isolation per sample recovered at least 7 million PBMCs. Per sample, at least 6 micrograms of total RNA were extracted. It was with a sample-barcoded 5' primer and a J-beta primer mix that a second PCR of roughly 6 to 12 cycles was run. TCRdb fed the 5' RACE reads into MiXCR, producing one record per CDR3 protein. Of 790,000 or so distinct CDR3 sequences in the sample, 35% to 60% were seen once. This CDR3 spans 16 amino acids. The V gene's germline CDR1 is ENHRY and CDR2 SYGVKD. V shed 10 bases and J 0 bases; nucleotides not matched to a gene: 12.

The sequencing input was blood. The clonotype originates from a man older than 75 in good health. The V and J genes are TRBV10-3 and TRBJ1-5; 7 nucleotides match TRBD1. The DNA for the CDR3 is TGTGCCACTTACCCTGGGACAGCCGATAGCAATCAGCCCCAGCATTTT. It yields the protein CATYPGTADSNQPQHF.